The entry below gives a single T cell receptor (beta chain) sequence along with its context. Generated by immunoSEQ multiplex PCR, the TCRdb table keeps only in-frame clones and is missing some. The table shows about 100,000 clones, with roughly 87% occurring only once. In germline, CDR1 is PRHDT, CDR2 FYEKMQ (reference sequence). The V segment lost 3 bases and the J segment 1 base; nucleotides outside the gene matches: 10. The CDR3 length is 17 residues. This entry is derived from a study of control samples from healthy donors and cancer patients. V is TRBV13 and J is TRBJ2-3; 7 bases agree with TRBD2. The clonotype was recovered from a woman between 50 and 59 years old in good health. Sequencing used blood. The chain's CDR3 is CASSFPAGEAGTDTQYF. The DNA for the CDR3 is TGTGCCAGCAGCTTTCCTGCGGGAGAGGCGGGCACAGATACGCAGTATTTT.